The T cell receptor beta chain described here comes from a study of cytomegalovirus exposure and HLA in healthy donors. Regarding the study as a whole: A later analysis found TCR association rates differed by HLA locus, highest for DRB1 and lowest for HLA-C. Roughly uniform depth of sequencing across donors was assumed in presence/absence analyses. In terms of immune exposure information, only CMV serostatus was available.

With 5 bases clipped from V and 7 bases from J, the junction kept 13 bases outside the gene matches. There are 16 residues in the CDR3. CDR1 is SNHLY and CDR2 is FYNNEI in the germline V gene. On this clone: Its specificity is unknown.

Researchers ran the PCR with 60 Vbeta and 13 Jbeta primers. The protocol was immunoSEQ multiplex PCR, while the TCRdb copy is restricted to in-frame clones and leaves out a portion. The sample contains about 130,000 clones, 70% to 85% of which appear only once. This TCR came from a male donor in good health and CMV-seropositive. The chain links TRBV2 to TRBJ2-1; 8 positions agree with TRBD2. The sequenced sample consisted of PBMCs. The CDR3 region has the DNA TGTGCCAGCAGTTCTTATCCCGGGGGGGCCGGTAATGAGCAGTTCTTC. Translated, it gives CASSSYPGGAGNEQFF.